The 20 T cell receptor beta chains presented below share a single source sample, sequenced in a study of blood T cell repertoires in COVID-19. TCRdb keeps only in-frame clones here, not all; method: immunoSEQ multiplex PCR. Among about 190,000 clones listed, 70% to 90% were seen once. Source material: peripheral blood. The receptors come from a woman in her forties who had recovered from COVID-19.

The chain employs TRBV27 and TRBJ1-2; 12 bases are shared with TRBD1. The ends lost 6 bases at V and 4 bases at J; junction bases unmatched: 12. From germline, CDR1 is MNHEY and CDR2 SMNVEV (reference sequence). CDR3 length: 17 amino acids. The CDR3 protein is CASRRHTGTGGSYGYTF. CDR3 DNA sequence: TGTGCCAGCAGACGTCATACCGGGACAGGGGGCAGCTATGGCTACACCTTC.

The chain links TRBV28 to TRBJ2-1; 9 nucleotides match TRBD2. Looked up from germline, CDR1 is MDHEN and CDR2 is SYDVKM. J gave up 0 bases and V 4 bases, and 4 bases lay outside the gene matches. CDR3 length equals 16 residues. Here the CDR3 DNA reads TGTGCCAGCAGTTCTGGCGGGAGGGCCTCCTACAATGAGCAGTTCTTC. It translates to CASSSGGRASYNEQFF.

This clone appeared a single time. V and J are TRBV10-3 and TRBJ2-7; D may be TRBD1 (6 bases). V was shortened by 4 bases and J by 3 bases, with 10 bases between the two germline ends. CDR1 ENHRY and CDR2 SYGVKD come from the germline V gene. The CDR3 loop spans 13 amino acids. The CDR3 DNA reads as TGTGCCATCAGTGTGACAGGCAACTACGAGCAGTACTTC. It is translated as CAISVTGNYEQYF.

This clone showed up just a few times. J is TRBJ1-1 and V is TRBV7-8, with TRBD1 as a possible D gene (6 bases). Trimming removed 5 bases at V and 1 base at J, with 14 bases between. The CDR3 spans 15 residues. CDR1 is SGHVS and CDR2 is FQNEAQ in the germline V gene. CDR3 in amino acids: CASSPMTGSNTEAFF. The CDR3 region has the DNA TGTGCCAGCAGCCCGATGACAGGATCGAACACTGAAGCTTTCTTT.

A few counts support this clone. The rearrangement joins TRBV7-6 to TRBJ2-7, with D tentatively TRBD1 (6 bases). CDR3 length: 14 amino acids. The germline V gene encodes CDR1 SGHVS and CDR2 FNYEAQ. With 2 bases removed from V and 2 bases from J, the gap between germline ends came to 10 bases. CDR3 residues: CASSLSTGTYEQYF. CDR3 bases: TGTGCCAGCAGCTTAAGTACAGGGACCTACGAGCAGTACTTC.

The chain carries TRBV7-7 and TRBJ2-1; D uncertain. The germline gives CDR1 SSHAT, CDR2 FNYEAQ (reference sequence). Trimming shortened V by 5 bases and J by 2 bases, and 7 bases separated the two germline ends. The CDR3 sequence is 13 residues long. The DNA for the CDR3 is TGTGCCAGCAGCGTAGATACCTACAATGAGCAGTTCTTC. Its protein product is CASSVDTYNEQFF. Complete variable domain (other parts from reference TRBV7-7 and TRBJ2-1): GAGVSQSPRYKVTKRGQDVTLRCDPISSHATLYWYQQALGQGPEFLTYFNYEAQPDKSGLPSDRFSAERPEGSISTLTIQRTEQRDSAMYRCASSVDTYNEQFFGPGTRLTVL.

The genes are TRBV5-1 and TRBJ2-7; 11 bases are shared with TRBD2. The trim removed 4 bases at V and 3 bases at J, leaving 3 bases unmatched. The CDR3 is made up of 14 amino acids. From germline, CDR1 is SGHRS and CDR2 YFSETQ. This CDR3 is CASSPGTSGYEQYF. The DNA for the CDR3 is TGCGCCAGCAGCCCCGGGACTAGCGGCTACGAGCAGTACTTC.

This chain uses TRBV7-8 with TRBJ1-1; 12 bases are a match to TRBD1. Germline values: CDR1 SGHVS, CDR2 FQNEAQ. CDR3 length: 21 amino acids. Losses at the gene ends were 1 base for V and 1 base for J; bases not matched to a gene: 16. The CDR3 is CASSLGALGGTGGVWNTEAFF. The CDR3, as DNA: TGTGCCAGCAGCTTAGGGGCCTTAGGGGGGACAGGGGGCGTTTGGAACACTGAAGCTTTCTTT.

The chain joins TRBV18 to TRBJ1-1; a weak D match, TRBD1 (6 bases). CDR1 and CDR2 from the germline V gene are KGHSH and LQKENI. This CDR3 has 14 residues. The ends were cut back, 3 bases at V and 2 bases at J, with 10 bases in the middle. The CDR3 sequence is CASSPLRGNTEAFF. Here the CDR3 DNA reads TGTGCCAGCTCACCTCTCAGGGGCAACACTGAAGCTTTCTTT.

The chain uses TRBV7-9 and TRBJ1-5; D not resolved. CDR3 length: 14 residues. Germline V gene lookup returns CDR1 SEHNR and CDR2 FQNEAQ (reference sequence). Trimming took 5 bases from V and 0 from J, leaving 8 bases between them. CDR3 residues: CASSPQVSNQPQHF. The CDR3 region has the DNA TGTGCCAGCAGCCCCCAGGTTAGCAATCAGCCCCAGCATTTT.

This clone showed up just once. The J gene is TRBJ1-2, the V gene TRBV30; D uncertain. Trimming cost V 0 bases and J 4 bases, with 15 bases left between them. Germline V gene lookup returns CDR1 GTSNPN and CDR2 SVGIG (reference sequence). The CDR3 loop spans 15 amino acids. The CDR3 reads CAWSVPFGSAYGYTF. The CDR3 nucleotides read TGTGCCTGGAGTGTGCCTTTCGGTTCTGCCTATGGCTACACCTTC.

This clone was seen only once. The chain joins TRBV27 to TRBJ1-1; D gene ambiguous. The V gene lost 5 bases and the J gene lost 2 bases, with 9 bases spanning the gap. Germline-derived CDR1 and CDR2 are MNHEY and SMNVEV (reference sequence). This CDR3 contains 13 residues. CDR3 coding DNA: TGTGCCAGCAGTGCACCAGATAACACTGAAGCTTTCTTT. Translated, it gives CASSAPDNTEAFF.

This sequence joins TRBV30 and TRBJ1-5; D gene uncertain. V dropped 2 bases and J dropped 1 base, with 6 bases sitting between them. Per the germline V gene, CDR1 is GTSNPN and CDR2 is SVGIG (reference sequence). This CDR3 region has 13 residues. The CDR3 coding sequence is TGTGCCTGGAGTCACGGGAGCAATCAGCCCCAGCATTTT. The encoded protein is CAWSHGSNQPQHF.

This chain connects TRBV5-4 to TRBJ2-1; D not resolved. V shed 0 bases and J shed 0 bases, with 16 bases lying between them. Germline CDR1 SGHNT, CDR2 YYREEE (reference sequence). The length of the CDR3 is 18 residues. The CDR3, as DNA: TGTGCCAGCAGCTTGGCTCCCGCGCAGGCGAGCTCCTACAATGAGCAGTTCTTC. Protein sequence: CASSLAPAQASSYNEQFF. The whole variable domain, filled in from reference TRBV5-4 and TRBJ2-1, reads ETGVTQSPTHLIKTRGQQVTLRCSSQSGHNTVSWYQQALGQGPQFIFQYYREEENGRGNFPPRFSGLQFPNYSSELNVNALELDDSALYLCASSLAPAQASSYNEQFFGPGTRLTVL.

The chain couples TRBV7-7 to TRBJ2-2, with TRBD2 matching 14 bases. Trimming removed 3 bases from V and 7 bases from J; junction bases left unmatched: 4. CDR1 is SSHAT, CDR2 FNYEAQ, per germline (reference sequence). The CDR3 is 16 residues long. In DNA form, the CDR3 reads TGTGCCAGCAGCTTGGGGACTAGCGGGAGCGGCGGGGAGCTGTTTTTT. It codes for CASSLGTSGSGGELFF.

The V call is TRBV5-1, the J call TRBJ2-1; D unresolved. Germline V gives CDR1 SGHRS, CDR2 YFSETQ. The CDR3 is 13 residues long. V shed 4 bases and J shed 3 bases, with 8 bases lying between them. The CDR3 protein is CASSLRSYNEQFF. The CDR3 DNA reads TGCGCCAGCAGCCTTCGGAGCTACAATGAGCAGTTCTTC.

This clone was observed a handful of times. The chain carries TRBV7-2 and TRBJ2-1, with a weak D call TRBD2 (6 bases). V was clipped by 5 bases and J by 7 bases, with 15 bases between them. In germline, CDR1 is SGHTA, CDR2 FQGNSA. The CDR3 runs 14 residues. Written as DNA, the CDR3 is TGTGCCAGCAGCCCCGGGACTCCCCTAAATGAGCAGTTCTTC. Translated: CASSPGTPLNEQFF.

The rearrangement links TRBV5-5 to TRBJ1-3; 10 bases are a match to TRBD1. V shed 7 bases, J shed 3 bases, and the junction held 7 bases outside the gene matches. Germline lookup yields CDR1 SGHKS and CDR2 YYEKEE (reference sequence). This CDR3 contains 15 residues. CDR3 sequence: CASHSTGGVGNTIYF. The DNA of the CDR3 is TGTGCCAGCCACTCGACAGGGGGCGTTGGAAACACCATATATTTT.

This CDR3 reads CASSIGVTAGGAENSPLHF. Written as DNA, the CDR3 is TGTGCCAGTAGTATTGGGGTTACCGCAGGGGGCGCGGAGAATTCACCCCTCCACTTT. The V gene is TRBV19, the J gene TRBJ1-6; 8 positions match TRBD1. There are 19 residues in the CDR3. Germline CDR1 is LNHDA and CDR2 is SQIVND (reference sequence). The junction had 17 bases not matched to a gene; V was cut back by 3 bases and J by 7 bases.

The chain uses TRBV30 and TRBJ2-1; a weak D match, TRBD2 (6 bases). CDR3 length: 13 residues. Germline V gives CDR1 GTSNPN, CDR2 SVGIG (reference sequence). V was trimmed by 2 bases and J by 6 bases, leaving 11 bases between them. Here the CDR3 DNA reads TGTGCCTGGAGTCCCGGGACTCCCAATGAGCAGTTCTTC. Amino acids: CAWSPGTPNEQFF.